The sequence of this TCR beta chain was determined in a study of T cell repertoires in cytomegalovirus infection. TCRdb independently ran MiXCR on the reads; one entry per CDR3 protein. In the table there are tens of thousands of distinct CDR3 sequences, over 15% of which are singletons. Note on this clonotype: Antigen unknown.

V was pared by 7 bases and J by 1 base, with 16 bases between. The CDR3 runs to 15 residues. Germline lookup yields CDR1 SEHNR and CDR2 FQNEAQ (reference sequence). The material was CD8+ T cells from cultured PBMCs, obtained from culture after CMV antigen stimulation. The sequence derives from a human donor in good health (CMV status not recorded). Some clones in this sample may be carry-over from other donors' samples. This sequence joins TRBV7-9 and TRBJ2-5; weak D call: TRBD1 (6 bases). CDR3: CASTDPKDSQETQYF. The CDR3 DNA reads as TGTGCCAGCACCGATCCAAAGGACAGCCAAGAGACCCAGTACTTC.